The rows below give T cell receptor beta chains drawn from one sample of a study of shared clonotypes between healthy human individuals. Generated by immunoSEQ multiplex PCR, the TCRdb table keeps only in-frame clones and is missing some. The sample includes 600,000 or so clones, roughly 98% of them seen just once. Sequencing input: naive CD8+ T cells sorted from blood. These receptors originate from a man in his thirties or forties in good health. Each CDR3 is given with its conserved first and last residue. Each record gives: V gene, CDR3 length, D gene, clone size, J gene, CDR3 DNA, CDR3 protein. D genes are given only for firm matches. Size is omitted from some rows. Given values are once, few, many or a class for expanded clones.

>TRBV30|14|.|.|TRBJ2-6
TGTGCCTGGAGTGGCGGATCTGGGGCCAACGTCCTGACTTTC
CAWSGGSGANVLTF
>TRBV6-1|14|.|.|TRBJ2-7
TGTGCCACCAATCCGACAGCTTCGGACCACGAGCAGTACTTC
CATNPTASDHEQYF
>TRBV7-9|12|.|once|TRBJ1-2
TGTGCCAGCAGTTCCGGGGGCTATGGCTACACCTTC
CASSSGGYGYTF
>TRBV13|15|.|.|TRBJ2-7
TGTGCCAGCAGCTTTTTAGGACAGCCTTCCTACGAGCAGTACTTC
CASSFLGQPSYEQYF
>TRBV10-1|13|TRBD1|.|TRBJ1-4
TGCGCCAGCTCGGACAGGCGGGGCGAAAAACTGTTTTTT
CASSDRRGEKLFF
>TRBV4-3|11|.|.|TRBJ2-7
TGCGCCAGCAGCCAAGGGGTCGAGCAGTACTTC
CASSQGVEQYF
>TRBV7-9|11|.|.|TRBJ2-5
TGTGCCAGCAGCTTAGCTCGCGGCCAGTACTTC
CASSLARGQYF
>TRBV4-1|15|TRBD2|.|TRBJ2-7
TGCGCCAGCAGCCTCAGGACTAGCTTGACCTACGAGCAGTACTTC
CASSLRTSLTYEQYF
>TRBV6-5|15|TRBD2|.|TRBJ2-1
TGTGCCAGCAGGGCCGGGACTAGCGGTTACAATGAGCAGTTCTTC
CASRAGTSGYNEQFF
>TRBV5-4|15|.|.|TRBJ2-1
TGTGCCATCACCAGGGGGAGGGCCGAAATGAATGAGCAGTTCTTC
CAITRGRAEMNEQFF
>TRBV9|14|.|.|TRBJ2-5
TGTGCCAGCAGCGTAGCTGGAACAGAAGAGACCCAGTACTTC
CASSVAGTEETQYF
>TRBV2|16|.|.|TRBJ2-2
TGTGCCAGCAGACTAAGCACCGTACGGGACACCGGGGAGCTGTTTTTT
CASRLSTVRDTGELFF
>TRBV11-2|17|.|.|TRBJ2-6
TGTGCCAGCAGTTCCCCATCGGGAATTTCTGGGGCCAACGTCCTGACTTTC
CASSSPSGISGANVLTF
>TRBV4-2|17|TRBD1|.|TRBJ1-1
TGTGCCAGCAGCCAACCCGAACAGGGGTTTGCGGACACTGAAGCTTTCTTT
CASSQPEQGFADTEAFF
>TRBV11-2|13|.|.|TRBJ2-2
TGTGCCAGCAGCTCCTTCGACACCGGGGAGCTGTTTTTT
CASSSFDTGELFF
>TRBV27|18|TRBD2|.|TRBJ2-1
TGTGCCAGCAGTTTGTATACTAGCGGGAGGGCCAGCGTGGATGAGCAGTTCTTC
CASSLYTSGRASVDEQFF
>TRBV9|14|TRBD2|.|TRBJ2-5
TGTGCCAGCAGCGTCGCGGGAGAAGTAGAGACCCAGTACTTC
CASSVAGEVETQYF
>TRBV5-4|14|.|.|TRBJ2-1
TGTGCCAGCAGCCCAGGGGACACGACGGGTGAGCAGTTCTTC
CASSPGDTTGEQFF
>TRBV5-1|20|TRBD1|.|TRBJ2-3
TGCGCCAGCAGCTTAGCTATCGGGACAGCAATACTCACTAGCACAGATACGCAGTATTTT
CASSLAIGTAILTSTDTQYF
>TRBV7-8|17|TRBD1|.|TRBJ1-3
TGTGCCAGCAGCATCCGGACAGGACTGCGCTCTGGAAACACCATATATTTT
CASSIRTGLRSGNTIYF
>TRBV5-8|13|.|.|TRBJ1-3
TGTGCCAGCAGCCTATTCTCTGGAAACACCATATATTTT
CASSLFSGNTIYF
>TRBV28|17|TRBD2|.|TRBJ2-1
TGTGCCAGCAGTTTAGTGGCTAGCGGGAGGGCATACAATGAGCAGTTCTTC
CASSLVASGRAYNEQFF
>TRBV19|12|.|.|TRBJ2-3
TGTGCCAGTAGTATCGTAGGGGATACGCAGTATTTT
CASSIVGDTQYF
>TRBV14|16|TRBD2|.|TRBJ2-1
TGTGCCAGCAGCCAAGCGACTAGCGGGAGAGGCGATGAGCAGTTCTTC
CASSQATSGRGDEQFF
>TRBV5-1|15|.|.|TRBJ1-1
TGCGCCAGCAGCTTGGGGCCCAGCCTGAACACTGAAGCTTTCTTT
CASSLGPSLNTEAFF
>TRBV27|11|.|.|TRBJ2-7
TGTGCCAGCAGTACCGCCTACGAGCAGTACTTC
CASSTAYEQYF
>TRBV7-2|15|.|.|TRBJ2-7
TGTGCCAGCAGCCTACTACCCGGGGAACTGTACGAGCAGTACTTC
CASSLLPGELYEQYF
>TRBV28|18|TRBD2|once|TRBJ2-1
TGTGCCAGCAGTTTTACCCTGACTAGCGGGAGGAATTACAATGAGCAGTTCTTC
CASSFTLTSGRNYNEQFF
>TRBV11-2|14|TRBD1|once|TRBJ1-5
TGTGCCAGCAGCGAGGGGGCGGGAAATCAGCCCCAGCATTTT
CASSEGAGNQPQHF
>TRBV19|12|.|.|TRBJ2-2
TGTGCCAGTAGTCATCCAGCCGGGGAGCTGTTTTTT
CASSHPAGELFF